This section outlines one TCR beta chain sequence together with its context. Its antigen is undetermined. In TCRdb, the RT-PCR reads were re-called with MiXCR into one record per CDR3 protein. The table records some 640,000 distinct CDR3 sequences, roughly 14% of them present only once. The germline V gene encodes CDR1 ENHRY and CDR2 SYGVKD. Losses at the gene ends were 6 bases for V and 2 bases for J; bases not matched to a gene: 7. This CDR3 spans 14 amino acids. This sample is part of a study of response to subunit inactivated influenza vaccine. Study-wide points: Each seasonal flu vaccination may recruit only limited new T cells, authors suggested.

V usage is TRBV10-3 and J usage is TRBJ2-7; 7 positions match TRBD1. The receptor was derived from a man between 45 and 60 years old who received an inactivated influenza vaccine. The sample here was PBMCs from blood, taken 14 to 15 days before vaccination. CDR3 DNA sequence: TGTGCCATCAGCCTCACAGGGGCGACCTACGAGCAGTACTTC. This encodes CAISLTGATYEQYF.